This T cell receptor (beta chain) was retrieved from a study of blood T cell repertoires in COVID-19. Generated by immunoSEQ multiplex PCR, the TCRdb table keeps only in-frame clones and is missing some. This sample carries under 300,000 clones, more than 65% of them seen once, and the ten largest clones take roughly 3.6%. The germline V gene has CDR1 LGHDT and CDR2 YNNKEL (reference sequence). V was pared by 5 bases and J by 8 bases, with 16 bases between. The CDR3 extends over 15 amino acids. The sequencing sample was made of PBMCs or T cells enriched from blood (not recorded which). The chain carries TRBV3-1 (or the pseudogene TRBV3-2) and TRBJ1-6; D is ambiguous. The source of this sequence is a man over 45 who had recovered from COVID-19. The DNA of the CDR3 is TGTGCCAGCAGCAATAGGGTGTTGGAGGATTCACCCCTCCACTTT. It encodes CASSNRVLEDSPLHF.